This T cell receptor beta chain was retrieved from a study of blood T cell repertoires in COVID-19. Overall study context: There were acute and convalescent COVID-19 samples, and they came from the United States, Italy and Spain. Nucleic acid was either cDNA or gDNA, and it came from T cells, B-cell-depleted T cells, or PBMCs.

This CDR3 contains 15 residues. Germline CDR1 reads SGHTA; CDR2 reads FQGTGA. V dropped 5 bases and J dropped 3; count of bases not matched to a gene: 5. As processed by the authors: Nucleated cell number was recorded as an estimate derived from reference gene primer amplification. This table comes from immunoSEQ multiplex PCR, and its TCRdb copy is limited to in-frame clones, with some not included. V and J calls and clone size follow that table, whereas D and trimming were derived from the DNA. The sample has about 200,000 clones, 84% seen once. This sequence was found in a woman in her 70s with active or convalescent COVID-19. The chain employs TRBV7-3 and TRBJ2-3; 10 bases match TRBD2. Sequenced sample: peripheral blood. CDR3 sequence: CASSLLTSGTDTQYF. The DNA of the CDR3 is TGTGCCAGCAGCCTACTGACTAGCGGGACAGATACGCAGTATTTT.